The rows below give T cell receptor beta chains drawn from one sample of a study of OX40 agonist ivuxolimab in advanced cancers. Some clones are missing from TCRdb's copy, which holds only in-frame ones; the method was immunoSEQ multiplex PCR. The table lists 35,000 to 55,000 clones, about 88% of them singletons. Material: CD4+ or CD8+ T cells sorted from blood, obtained in a trial of the OX40 agonist ivuxolimab. The receptors shown here come from an adult with an advanced solid tumor such as melanoma, head and neck, liver or kidney cancer. CDR3s include the opening cysteine and the closing phenylalanine or tryptophan. A D gene is named only where the DNA matches it firmly. Clone size, where shown, is once, few, many, or a class for clones that have expanded.

>TRBV25-1|TRBJ2-5|TRBD2|NA
TGTGCCAACCTCGGGGACGGGAGGGAGACCCAGTACTTC
CANLGDGRETQYF
>TRBV28|TRBJ1-2|NA|NA
TGTGCCAGCAGTTTCGGTCGGGGGTATGGCTACACCTTC
CASSFGRGYGYTF
>TRBV5-1|TRBJ2-2|NA|once
TGCGCCAGCAGCCCCCAGCAGGTTAACACCGGGGAGCTGTTTTTT
CASSPQQVNTGELFF
>TRBV30|TRBJ2-7|NA|NA
TGTGCCTGGAGTGTAGGGCCGAGCTTGGAGCAGTACTTC
CAWSVGPSLEQYF
>TRBV5-1|TRBJ1-1|TRBD1|NA
TGCGCCAGCAGACCCACCGGGACAGTGAACACTGAAGCTTTCTTT
CASRPTGTVNTEAFF
>TRBV19|TRBJ2-5|TRBD1|NA
TGTGCCAGTAAGGACAGGGACTTTGTGGAGACCCAGTACTTC
CASKDRDFVETQYF
>TRBV28|TRBJ2-7|NA|NA
TGTGCCAGCAGTTTACAGGGGCGTCCCTACGAGCAGTACTTC
CASSLQGRPYEQYF
>TRBV28|TRBJ2-4|NA|NA
TGTGCCAGCAGACAACAGGGTCGCCAAAACATTCAGTACTTC
CASRQQGRQNIQYF
>TRBV30|TRBJ1-2|NA|NA
TGTGCCTGGAGTCCGGACAACGGCTACACCTTC
CAWSPDNGYTF
>TRBV5-1|TRBJ1-2|NA|NA
TGCGCCAGCAGGAAGGACAGTATATATGGCTACACCTTC
CASRKDSIYGYTF
>TRBV5-1|TRBJ2-5|TRBD2|once
TGCGCCAGCAGCTTGGACGGGCGGGAGGGCCAGAAGACCCAGTACTTC
CASSLDGREGQKTQYF
>TRBV27|TRBJ2-1|NA|NA
TGTGCCAGCAGTTTAGAATCCTACAATGAGCAGTTCTTC
CASSLESYNEQFF
>TRBV27|TRBJ2-1|TRBD2|NA
TGTGCCAGCAGTCTCCAAAGGAGCGGGACTTACAATGAGCAGTTCTTC
CASSLQRSGTYNEQFF
>TRBV29-1|TRBJ2-7|NA|NA
TGCAGCGCCAGAGGTCGGACCCTACAATCCTACGAGCAGTACTTC
CSARGRTLQSYEQYF
>TRBV5-4|TRBJ2-5|TRBD2|NA
TGTGCCAGCAGCTTGGTAGCGGGAGGGCCGGGTGAGCAGTACTTC
CASSLVAGGPGEQYF
>TRBV5-5|TRBJ2-7|NA|NA
TGTGCCAGCAGCCAAGGGATTTACGAGCAGTACTTC
CASSQGIYEQYF
>TRBV5-1|TRBJ2-7|NA|NA
TGCGCCAGCAGCTTTGAGGGACTGGGCGAGCAGTACTTC
CASSFEGLGEQYF
>TRBV19|TRBJ1-1|TRBD1|NA
TGTGCCAGTAGGGTGGACAGGGGAACTGAAGCTTTCTTT
CASRVDRGTEAFF
>TRBV5-5|TRBJ1-5|NA|NA
TGTGCCAGCAGCTTCACAGGATCGGGACAGCCCCAGCATTTT
CASSFTGSGQPQHF
>TRBV7-9|TRBJ1-1|TRBD1|NA
TGTGCCAGCAGCGAAGGACAGGGGCAAGCGTCGACTGAAGCTTTCTTT
CASSEGQGQASTEAFF
>TRBV28|TRBJ1-4|NA|NA
TGTGCCAGCAGTTTCGTGCAGGCCCTTAATGAAAAACTGTTTTTT
CASSFVQALNEKLFF
>TRBV29-1|TRBJ2-5|TRBD1|once
TGCAGCGTGAGGGATACAGGGGACAAGGAGACCCAGTACTTC
CSVRDTGDKETQYF
>TRBV7-9|TRBJ2-5|TRBD1|NA
TGTGCCAGCAGCACCTACCGGGACAGACAAGAGACCCAGTACTTC
CASSTYRDRQETQYF
>TRBV5-1|TRBJ1-5|TRBD1|NA
TGCGCCAGCAGCTTGAGGACAGGAGGACCCAATCAGCCCCAGCATTTT
CASSLRTGGPNQPQHF
>TRBV6-5|TRBJ1-5|NA|once
TGTGCCAGCAGTTACTCTTGGGGTGGTGGCAATCAGCCCCAGCATTTT
CASSYSWGGGNQPQHF
>TRBV30|TRBJ2-2|NA|few
TGTGCCTGGAGTGCCGCGGCCGGGGAGCTGTTTTTT
CAWSAAAGELFF
>TRBV30|TRBJ1-3|TRBD1|NA
TGTGCAACGGGACAGGAGAACTCTGGAAACACCATATATTTT
CATGQENSGNTIYF
>TRBV27|TRBJ2-1|TRBD2|NA
TGTGCCAGCAGTTTAATTTGGTCGGGAGGTTACAATGAGCAGTTCTTC
CASSLIWSGGYNEQFF
>TRBV19|TRBJ1-6|NA|NA
TGTGCCAGTAGTATAACCCCCGGGAACTATAATTCACCCCTCCACTTT
CASSITPGNYNSPLHF
>TRBV10-3|TRBJ1-3|NA|NA
TGTGCCATCAGTGCGACAGGCTCTGGAAACACCATATATTTT
CAISATGSGNTIYF
>TRBV6-5|TRBJ2-7|NA|once
TGTGCCAGCAAAAAGGGGGCCTACGAGCAGTACTTC
CASKKGAYEQYF
>TRBV28|TRBJ1-2|NA|NA
TGTGCCAGCAGTTGGCGCAGAAAGAGTACTAACTATGGCTACACCTTC
CASSWRRKSTNYGYTF
>TRBV11-2|TRBJ2-5|TRBD2|NA
TGTGCCAGCAGCCCACGACTAGCGGGGTTCCAAGAGACCCAGTACTTC
CASSPRLAGFQETQYF
>TRBV7-9|TRBJ2-7|TRBD2|NA
TGTGCCAGCAGCCCGACTAGCGGGAGTGAGCAGTACTTC
CASSPTSGSEQYF
>TRBV27|TRBJ2-1|TRBD1|NA
TGTGCCAACAAGTTAAGGGGACAGGTCTACAATGAGCAGTTCTTC
CANKLRGQVYNEQFF
>TRBV6-6|TRBJ1-5|NA|NA
TGTGCCAGCAGTTACACGACATCTCAGCCCCAGCATTTT
CASSYTTSQPQHF
>TRBV30|TRBJ1-2|TRBD1|NA
TGTGCCTGGAGAGAGACAGGGATATTGGGCTACACCTTC
CAWRETGILGYTF